This T cell receptor (beta chain) originates from a study of T cell responses to AZD1222 COVID-19 vaccine. The V gene's germline CDR1 is LGHDT and CDR2 YNNKEL (reference sequence). This CDR3 has 16 residues. Trimming removed 4 bases from V and 7 bases from J, with 22 bases in between. Clones were sequenced by immunoSEQ multiplex PCR, and TCRdb holds only the in-frame ones, with some missing. The sample lists about 130,000 clones, around 90% occurring once. The sequenced sample was peripheral blood, obtained on day 0 of AZD1222 vaccination. The sequence came from an adult in good health. The chain joins TRBV3-1 (or the pseudogene TRBV3-2) to TRBJ2-5, with D possibly being TRBD2 (7 bases). DNA for the CDR3: TGTGCCAGCAGCCCACCTGGACCGGGGGGCGATCGGACCCAGTACTTC. Translation: CASSPPGPGGDRTQYF.